The 9 T cell receptor beta chains given below trace back to one sample, sequenced in a study of lymphopenia after photon versus proton radiotherapy. Sequenced by immunoSEQ multiplex PCR; TCRdb stores in-frame clones only, minus some. The data show 50,000 to 60,000 clones, with 92% seen just once and under 20% held by the top ten. Source: peripheral blood, taken from a patient treated with photon-based radiotherapy. Source of these receptors: a woman in her thirties or forties with cholangiocarcinoma.

The chain couples TRBV7-2 to TRBJ2-3; 8 bases are a match to TRBD2. Germline V gives CDR1 SGHTA, CDR2 FQGNSA. CDR3 length equals 17 residues. The trim removed 6 bases at V and 4 bases at J, leaving 15 bases unmatched. The DNA of the CDR3 is TGTGCCAGCAGTTCAAATTGGCGGGGACTAGGGGCAGATACGCAGTATTTT. Translation gives CASSSNWRGLGADTQYF.

This clone was observed once. CDR3 residues: CASSLGQYYEQYF. In nucleotides, the CDR3 is TGTGCCAGCAGCTTAGGGCAGTACTACGAGCAGTACTTC. This chain uses TRBV7-3 with TRBJ2-7; D is uncertain. Germline V lookup: CDR1 SGHTA, CDR2 FQGTGA. The ends were cut back, 2 bases at V and 3 bases at J, with 8 bases in the middle. The CDR3 is 13 amino acids.

As regards this clone: Germline is not matched at one junction end, which may reflect a read error. This chain connects TRBV7-7 to TRBJ2-2, with 7 nucleotides matching TRBD2. There are 14 residues in the CDR3. Germline lookup yields CDR1 SSHAT and CDR2 FNYEAQ (reference sequence). This chain's CDR3 is CASSRDYNTGELFF. DNA for the CDR3: TGTGCTAGCAGCCGGGACTACAACACCGGGGAGCTGTTTTTT.

The sample holds one count of this clone. The chain combines TRBV10-3 with TRBJ1-5; D unresolved. The V gene's germline CDR1 is ENHRY and CDR2 SYGVKD. There are 12 residues in the CDR3. V was pared by 6 bases and J by 4 bases, with 7 bases between. The CDR3 is CAIRAENQPQHF. CDR3 nucleotides: TGTGCCATCAGGGCGGAAAATCAGCCCCAGCATTTT.

This clone was seen a single time. The chain combines TRBV6-1 with TRBJ1-3; D is perhaps TRBD1 (6 bases). Germline V gene data show CDR1 as MNHNS and CDR2 as SASEGT. The CDR3 consists of 17 residues. V dropped 4 bases and J dropped 2 bases, with 18 bases sitting between them. The CDR3 spells CASSVPTTGPAGNTIYF. CDR3 coding DNA: TGTGCCAGCAGTGTTCCCACCACAGGGCCAGCTGGAAACACCATATATTTT.

Only one count was recorded for this clone. The rearrangement uses TRBV28 and TRBJ1-1; D remains unclear. Germline values: CDR1 MDHEN, CDR2 SYDVKM. Deletions cut 5 bases from V and 1 base from J, with 2 bases between. The CDR3 consists of 11 residues. Here the CDR3 reads CASSENTEAFF. The CDR3 DNA reads as TGTGCCAGCAGTGAGAACACTGAAGCTTTCTTT. Full variable domain (outside the CDR3, taken from reference TRBV28 and TRBJ1-1): DVKVTQSSRYLVKRTGEKVFLECVQDMDHENMFWYRQDPGLGLRLIYFSYDVKMKEKGDIPEGYSVSREKKERFSLILESASTNQTSMYLCASSENTEAFFGQGTRLTVV.

The chain links TRBV30 to TRBJ1-1, with D unresolved. Trimming left V 3 bases short and J 1 base short, with 6 bases between. Germline-derived CDR1 and CDR2 are GTSNPN and SVGIG (reference sequence). The CDR3 runs 12 residues. This CDR3 reads CAWRQKNTEAFF. The CDR3 DNA is TGTGCCTGGAGACAGAAGAACACTGAAGCTTTCTTT.

This sequence joins TRBV27 and TRBJ1-5; TRBD1 agrees at 7 bases. Germline V gene sequence: CDR1 MNHEY, CDR2 SMNVEV (reference sequence). V trimming: 4 bases; J trimming: 2 bases; junction bases outside the gene matches: 8. The CDR3 extends over 16 amino acids. CDR3 amino acids: CASSSRTGLGNQPQHF. The CDR3 DNA sequence: TGTGCCAGCAGTTCCCGGACAGGTCTGGGCAATCAGCCCCAGCATTTT.

This clone has only one observation. This chain uses TRBV30 with TRBJ2-1; possibly TRBD2 for D (5 bases). CDR1 is GTSNPN and CDR2 is SVGIG in the germline V gene (reference sequence). The V end was cut by 4 bases, the J end by 4 bases, with 14 bases between. This CDR3 region has 14 residues. CDR3: CAWIGGLRYNEQFF. CDR3 DNA sequence: TGTGCCTGGATCGGAGGACTCAGATACAATGAGCAGTTCTTC. Complete variable domain (other parts from reference TRBV30 and TRBJ2-1): SQTIHQWPATLVQPVGSPLSLECTVEGTSNPNLYWYRQAAGRGLQLLFYSVGIGQISSEVPQNLSASRPQDRQFILSSKKLLLSDSGFYLCAWIGGLRYNEQFFGPGTRLTVL.